This is a list of T cell receptor beta chains from one sample in a study of neoadjuvant anti-PD-1 for oral cavity cancer. Sequencing was performed with immunoSEQ multiplex PCR; in TCRdb, only in-frame clones are kept and a portion is missing. This table has about 9,300 clones, 60% to 75% appearing once. The material sequenced was tumor tissue, taken before nivolumab (anti-PD-1) treatment. The receptor source for this set is a person between 40 and 85 years old with oral cavity squamous cell carcinoma. Both conserved end residues are part of each CDR3. Each record gives: clone size, V gene, J gene, CDR3 protein. Some rows have no size entry. The others give once, few or many, or a class for an expanded clone.

clone_size: -
v_call: TRBV13
j_call: TRBJ2-5
cdr3_aa: CASSNQETQYF

clone_size: -
v_call: TRBV18
j_call: TRBJ1-5
cdr3_aa: CASSPIQSNQPQHF

clone_size: -
v_call: TRBV7-6
j_call: TRBJ1-1
cdr3_aa: CASSLSQGDTEAFF

clone_size: once
v_call: TRBV6-6
j_call: TRBJ2-7
cdr3_aa: CASSYRSEQYF

clone_size: -
v_call: TRBV6-1
j_call: TRBJ2-3
cdr3_aa: CASPEAAGGADTQYF

clone_size: -
v_call: TRBV7-9
j_call: TRBJ2-7
cdr3_aa: CASSLRSGTVGEQYF

clone_size: -
v_call: TRBV28
j_call: TRBJ1-2
cdr3_aa: CASSPRDSNYGYTF

clone_size: -
v_call: TRBV6-1
j_call: TRBJ1-2
cdr3_aa: CASSEGGVTNYGYTF

clone_size: once
v_call: TRBV27
j_call: TRBJ2-7
cdr3_aa: CASSLVPNSYEQYF

clone_size: -
v_call: TRBV21-1
j_call: TRBJ1-1
cdr3_aa: CASSNPGDEASNTEAFF

clone_size: -
v_call: TRBV13
j_call: TRBJ2-1
cdr3_aa: CASSLGLAGYNEQFF

clone_size: -
v_call: TRBV5-6
j_call: TRBJ2-3
cdr3_aa: CASSLKAGAYTDTQYF

clone_size: -
v_call: TRBV30
j_call: TRBJ1-2
cdr3_aa: CAWRSGFGPNGYTF

clone_size: -
v_call: TRBV10-1
j_call: TRBJ1-4
cdr3_aa: CATGGFNEKLFF

clone_size: -
v_call: TRBV25-1
j_call: TRBJ1-2
cdr3_aa: CASSAGGTGGLGGYTF

clone_size: -
v_call: TRBV5-4
j_call: TRBJ1-1
cdr3_aa: CASSLVSHHEAFF

clone_size: -
v_call: TRBV5-1
j_call: TRBJ1-2
cdr3_aa: CASSLIPGQTYGYTF

clone_size: -
v_call: TRBV13
j_call: TRBJ1-2
cdr3_aa: CASSLGTGNYGYTF

clone_size: -
v_call: TRBV4-1
j_call: TRBJ1-1
cdr3_aa: CASSSRGIMNTEAFF

clone_size: -
v_call: TRBV29-1
j_call: TRBJ2-4
cdr3_aa: CSVSDRGLNIQYF

clone_size: -
v_call: TRBV5-6
j_call: TRBJ1-6
cdr3_aa: CASSLTGISPLHF